The clone carrying this T cell receptor (beta chain) was observed a handful of times. The data stem from a study of cytomegalovirus exposure and HLA in healthy donors. This PCR relied on a set of 60 Vbeta primers and 13 Jbeta primers. Only in-frame clones appear in the TCRdb table, and some are missing; sequencing was by immunoSEQ multiplex PCR. Among some 120,000 clones listed, about 8.5% were seen once. The sequence was obtained from a man aged 35-49 years in good health and CMV-seronegative. Sequenced: PBMCs.

The CDR3 nucleotides are TGTGCCAGTAGGGGGACAGCCTCTGGAAACACCATATATTTT. As protein: CASRGTASGNTIYF. The chain combines TRBV19 with TRBJ1-3; TRBD1 aligns across 7 bases. J gave up 0 bases and V 6 bases, and 2 bases lay outside the gene matches. From germline, CDR1 is LNHDA and CDR2 SQIVND (reference sequence). CDR3 length equals 14 residues. The whole variable domain, filled in from reference TRBV19 and TRBJ1-3, reads DGGITQSPKYLFRKEGQNVTLSCEQNLNHDAMYWYRQDPGQGLRLIYYSQIVNDFQKGDIAEGYSVSREKKESFPLTVTSAQKNPTAFYLCASRGTASGNTIYFGEGSWLTVV.